This T cell receptor beta chain appears in the sequencing data of a study of cytomegalovirus exposure and HLA in healthy donors. In the study overall: About 77 million unique TCRs from HLA-typed donors made up an early data release. Of several hundred genotyped donors, approximately 84% clustered with self-reported Caucasian donors. Whole-study results and caveats: A later analysis reported that several of the most significant clusters appeared to be linked to common viral pathogens, among them Epstein-Barr virus.

Each donor was nominally healthy when sampled (though unrecorded immune exposures were likely). The ends were cut back, 4 bases at V and 0 bases at J, with 10 bases in the middle. The V gene's germline CDR1 is MNHEY and CDR2 SVGAGI. CDR3 size: 16 residues. Comments on this clone: Its target is unknown.

Amplification used 60 Vbeta primers and 13 Jbeta primers. Assay: immunoSEQ multiplex PCR; the TCRdb copy retains only in-frame clones and omits some. The sample includes approximately 120,000 clones, 70% to 75% seen only once; the top ten take about 3.4%. V and J are TRBV6-5 and TRBJ2-6; unclear D gene. Material for sequencing was PBMCs. This receptor was taken from a man aged 25 to 45 in good health and CMV-seronegative. CDR3 sequence reads: CASSFARGSGANVLTF. The CDR3 DNA follows: TGTGCCAGCAGTTTTGCCCGAGGCTCTGGGGCCAACGTCCTGACTTTC.